The 20 T cell receptor beta chains listed next were all sequenced from one sample in a study of T cells in Graves' hyperthyroidism and ophthalmopathy. Amplification of TCR beta CDR3 regions was performed using RNA transcripts as template. An initial round of RT-PCR targeting the TCR CDR3 relied on the HTBI primer set. TCRdb called the multiplex PCR reads again in MiXCR, with one record for every CDR3 protein. The sample includes 500,000 or so distinct CDR3 sequences, approximately 17% of them seen just once. The sequenced sample consisted of blood. The origin of the receptors is a woman in her late teens or twenties with Graves' ophthalmopathy.

The rearrangement links TRBV30 to TRBJ2-2, with TRBD1 matching over 11 bases. CDR1 and CDR2 (germline): GTSNPN, SVGIG (reference sequence). The CDR3 is made up of 14 amino acids. Trimming at V came to 5 bases and at J to 9 bases, leaving 8 bases not matched to a gene. The CDR3: CAWEGDRGFRELFF. In nucleotides, the CDR3 is TGTGCCTGGGAAGGGGACAGGGGGTTCAGGGAGCTGTTTTTT.

This clonotype was detected a few times. The chain joins TRBV30 to TRBJ2-1; TRBD1 aligns across 10 bases. V dropped 5 bases and J dropped 7; count of bases not matched to a gene: 8. The germline CDR1 and CDR2 sequences are GTSNPN and SVGIG (reference sequence). This CDR3 contains 14 residues. This CDR3 reads CAWYPGTGENEQFF. DNA of the CDR3: TGTGCCTGGTACCCCGGGACAGGGGAAAATGAGCAGTTCTTC.

This clonotype showed up many times. V is TRBV3-1 and J is TRBJ1-2; possible D gene TRBD1, 5 bases. The CDR3 totals 16 residues. The V and J ends lost 2 bases and 4 bases respectively, with 17 bases between them. Germline-derived CDR1 and CDR2 are LGHDT and YNNKEL (reference sequence). The CDR3 region has the DNA TGTGCCAGCAGCCAAAAGCCGGGACGTAACTCCTATGGCTACACCTTC. Translated, it gives CASSQKPGRNSYGYTF.

The genes are TRBV3-1 and TRBJ1-2, with 9 bases identical to TRBD1. V was clipped by 0 bases and J by 4 bases; unmatched bases: 12. Germline V gene sequence: CDR1 LGHDT, CDR2 YNNKEL (reference sequence). The CDR3 extends over 18 amino acids. The CDR3 protein is CASSQEGDMTGGTYGYTF. The DNA of the CDR3 is TGTGCCAGCAGCCAAGAGGGGGATATGACAGGGGGAACCTATGGCTACACCTTC. The complete variable domain, with remaining parts taken from reference TRBV3-1 and TRBJ1-2, reads DTAVSQTPKYLVTQMGNDKSIKCEQNLGHDTMYWYKQDSKKFLKIMFSYNNKELIINETVPNRFSPKSPDKAHLNLHINSLELGDSAVYFCASSQEGDMTGGTYGYTFGSGTRLTVV.

Many counts were recorded for this clonotype. This sequence joins TRBV13 and TRBJ2-7; D is perhaps TRBD1 or TRBD2 (6 bases each). Germline V lookup: CDR1 PRHDT, CDR2 FYEKMQ (reference sequence). V lost 3 bases and J 2 bases, leaving 11 bases between the germline ends. CDR3 size: 14 residues. The CDR3: CASSLWGAPYEQYF. In DNA form, the CDR3 reads TGTGCCAGCAGCTTGTGGGGGGCACCCTACGAGCAGTACTTC.

At least ten counts were recorded for this clonotype. V and J are TRBV7-2 and TRBJ2-3; the match to TRBD2 covers 11 bases. The V segment lost 0 bases and the J segment 2 bases; nucleotides outside the gene matches: 4. CDR3 size: 17 residues. Germline CDR1 and CDR2: SGHTA and FQGNSA. The DNA of the CDR3 is TGTGCCAGCAGCTTAGCGGGGACTAGCGGATCCACAGATACGCAGTATTTT. Protein sequence: CASSLAGTSGSTDTQYF.

The table lists this clonotype with many counts. This chain joins TRBV3-1 and TRBJ1-4; 7 positions agree with TRBD1. The junction had 4 bases not matched to a gene; V was cut back by 4 bases and J by 5 bases. CDR1 and CDR2 (germline): LGHDT, YNNKEL (reference sequence). CDR3 size: 14 residues. CDR3 DNA: TGTGCCAGCAGCCGGGGACAGCGGAATGAAAAACTGTTTTTT. Amino acid sequence: CASSRGQRNEKLFF. The full variable domain, completed using reference TRBV3-1 and TRBJ1-4, is DTAVSQTPKYLVTQMGNDKSIKCEQNLGHDTMYWYKQDSKKFLKIMFSYNNKELIINETVPNRFSPKSPDKAHLNLHINSLELGDSAVYFCASSRGQRNEKLFFGSGTQLSVL.

This clonotype was observed at least ten times. The rearrangement uses TRBV28 and TRBJ2-7, with 10 positions matching TRBD2. In germline, CDR1 is MDHEN, CDR2 SYDVKM. This CDR3 has 15 residues. With 2 bases clipped from V and 4 bases from J, the junction kept 5 bases outside the gene matches. CDR3 nucleotides: TGTGCCAGCAGTTTAGTGGGGACTAGCGCATACGAGCAGTACTTC. Protein sequence: CASSLVGTSAYEQYF.

This clonotype occurred many times. The chain couples TRBV11-2 to TRBJ2-5, with D possibly called TRBD1 or TRBD2 (5 bases each). The CDR3 contains 16 residues. Germline assignment: CDR1 SGHAT and CDR2 FQNNGV. Trimming took off 5 bases at V and 4 bases at J, with 20 bases between the two ends. The CDR3 region has the DNA TGTGCCAGCAGCCCCGGTACTAGGTGGGACGGAGAGACCCAGTACTTC. Translation gives CASSPGTRWDGETQYF. Variable domain in full (rest from reference TRBV11-2 and TRBJ2-5): EAGVAQSPRYKIIEKRQSVAFWCNPISGHATLYWYQQILGQGPKLLIQFQNNGVVDDSQLPKDRFSAERLKGVDSTLKIQPAKLEDSAVYLCASSPGTRWDGETQYFGPGTRLLVL.

Only a few counts were recorded for this clonotype. This sequence joins TRBV3-1 and TRBJ2-1; 15 bases are a match to TRBD2. V shed 3 bases, J shed 3 bases, and the junction held 0 bases outside the gene matches. CDR1 is LGHDT, CDR2 YNNKEL, per germline (reference sequence). CDR3 length: 16 residues. The CDR3 reads CASSQGLAGGYNEQFF. The DNA for the CDR3 is TGTGCCAGCAGCCAGGGACTAGCGGGAGGCTACAATGAGCAGTTCTTC.

This clonotype was found a few times. The rearrangement joins TRBV18 to TRBJ1-5; 10 bases match TRBD1. The germline CDR1 and CDR2 sequences are KGHSH and LQKENI. The CDR3 is 19 residues long. V trimming: 2 bases; J trimming: 0 bases; junction bases outside the gene matches: 10. DNA of the CDR3: TGTGCCAGCTCACCATTCTGGACAGGGGGATTCAATAGCAATCAGCCCCAGCATTTT. It translates to CASSPFWTGGFNSNQPQHF. Using reference TRBV18 and TRBJ1-5 for the parts outside the CDR3, the full variable domain is NAGVMQNPRHLVRRRGQEARLRCSPMKGHSHVYWYRQLPEEGLKFMVYLQKENIIDESGMPKERFSAEFPKEGPSILRIQQVVRGDSAAYFCASSPFWTGGFNSNQPQHFGDGTRLSIL.

This clonotype came up many times. The rearrangement joins TRBV20-1 to TRBJ2-7; D is unresolved. Trimming shortened V by 0 bases and J by 6 bases, and 12 bases separated the two germline ends. CDR1 and CDR2 (germline): DFQATT, SNEGSKA (reference sequence). The CDR3 runs 13 residues. Written as DNA, the CDR3 is TGCAGTGCTAGAGATATACAGATTCTCGAGCAGTACTTC. Translation gives CSARDIQILEQYF.

The chain is built from TRBV20-1 and TRBJ1-5; D remains unclear. CDR1 and CDR2 from the germline V gene are DFQATT and SNEGSKA (reference sequence). The CDR3 is 15 amino acids. Trimming cost V 0 bases and J 4 bases, with 13 bases left between them. CDR3: CSARDARTGNQPQHF. As DNA, the CDR3 is TGCAGTGCTAGAGATGCAAGGACGGGGAATCAGCCCCAGCATTTT.

This clonotype was counted at least ten times. V usage is TRBV20-1 and J usage is TRBJ2-5, with D tentatively TRBD2 (6 bases). V lost 3 bases and J lost 4, with 12 bases in between. CDR3 size: 13 residues. CDR1 is DFQATT, CDR2 SNEGSKA, per germline (reference sequence). The CDR3 DNA is TGCAGTGCTAGTTCTGTGGGAGGAGAGACCCAGTACTTC. It translates to CSASSVGGETQYF.

This clonotype was detected ten times or more. The chain joins TRBV28 to TRBJ2-7; no clear D gene. The germline gives CDR1 MDHEN, CDR2 SYDVKM. The V gene lost 3 bases and the J gene lost 2 bases, with 11 bases spanning the gap. The CDR3 has 14 residues. CDR3 loop: CASSFLDRAYEQYF. The CDR3 bases are TGTGCCAGCAGTTTTTTGGACCGGGCCTACGAGCAGTACTTC. Based on the CDR3 plus reference TRBV28 and TRBJ2-7, the full variable domain is DVKVTQSSRYLVKRTGEKVFLECVQDMDHENMFWYRQDPGLGLRLIYFSYDVKMKEKGDIPEGYSVSREKKERFSLILESASTNQTSMYLCASSFLDRAYEQYFGPGTRLTVT.

This clonotype was detected many times. This chain connects TRBV7-2 to TRBJ2-5; TRBD1 is a possible D gene (5 bases). V dropped 5 bases and J dropped 9 bases, with 10 bases sitting between them. The germline V gene encodes CDR1 SGHTA and CDR2 FQGNSA. The CDR3 is 11 amino acids. In DNA, the CDR3 is TGTGCCAGCAGCCCCCAAGGGGCCCAGTACTTC. This gives the protein CASSPQGAQYF.

This clonotype came up a few times. This rearrangement joins TRBV4-3 to TRBJ2-7, with D unresolved. The V end lost 3 bases, the J end lost 2 bases, and 8 bases lay between the germline ends. This CDR3 is 13 amino acids long. CDR1 LGHNA and CDR2 YSLEER come from the germline V gene. CDR3 bases: TGCGCCAGCAGCCAGCAAAATCCCTACGAGCAGTACTTC. Translation: CASSQQNPYEQYF.

J is TRBJ2-2 and V is TRBV29-1; 11 bases map to TRBD2. With V trimmed by 0 bases and J by 4 bases, 1 base remained unmatched. This CDR3 is 15 amino acids long. CDR1 SQVTM and CDR2 ANQGSEA come from the germline V gene. CDR3 sequence: CSVEDGTSGTGELFF. CDR3 DNA sequence: TGCAGCGTTGAAGACGGGACTAGCGGCACCGGGGAGCTGTTTTTT.

This clonotype was picked up many times. V gene TRBV7-8 combines with J gene TRBJ2-2; D possibly corresponds to TRBD2 (6 bases). With 0 bases removed from V and 5 bases from J, the gap between germline ends came to 13 bases. The CDR3 totals 16 residues. Germline CDR1 and CDR2: SGHVS and FQNEAQ. The CDR3 loop is CASSLASGVKTGELFF. CDR3 sequence (DNA): TGTGCCAGCAGCTTAGCTTCGGGAGTAAAGACCGGGGAGCTGTTTTTT.

V and J are TRBV19 and TRBJ2-5; D is undetermined. This CDR3 is built from 12 residues. CDR1 is LNHDA and CDR2 is SQIVND in the germline V gene (reference sequence). The ends were cut back, 3 bases at V and 2 bases at J, with 4 bases in the middle. CDR3 sequence: CASSMTQETQYF. CDR3 in DNA: TGTGCCAGTAGTATGACACAAGAGACCCAGTACTTC.